This T cell receptor beta chain was found in a study of OX40 agonist ivuxolimab in advanced cancers. Germline CDR1 ENHRY, CDR2 SYGVKD. This CDR3 spans 14 amino acids. V gave up 10 bases and J gave up 3 bases, with 19 bases separating them. Sequencing used immunoSEQ multiplex PCR; TCRdb keeps in-frame clones, though not all of them. The data show 78,000 or so clones, roughly 81% seen once. The sequence derives from an adult with an advanced solid tumor such as melanoma, head and neck, liver or kidney cancer. The input for sequencing was CD4+ or CD8+ T cells sorted from blood, taken in a trial of the OX40 agonist ivuxolimab. The rearrangement links TRBV10-3 to TRBJ2-7; D might be TRBD1 or TRBD2, each matching 5 bases. Written as DNA, the CDR3 is TGTGCCAGCAGACGGGACCGCTGGGTCTACGAGCAGTACTTC. Its protein is CASRRDRWVYEQYF.